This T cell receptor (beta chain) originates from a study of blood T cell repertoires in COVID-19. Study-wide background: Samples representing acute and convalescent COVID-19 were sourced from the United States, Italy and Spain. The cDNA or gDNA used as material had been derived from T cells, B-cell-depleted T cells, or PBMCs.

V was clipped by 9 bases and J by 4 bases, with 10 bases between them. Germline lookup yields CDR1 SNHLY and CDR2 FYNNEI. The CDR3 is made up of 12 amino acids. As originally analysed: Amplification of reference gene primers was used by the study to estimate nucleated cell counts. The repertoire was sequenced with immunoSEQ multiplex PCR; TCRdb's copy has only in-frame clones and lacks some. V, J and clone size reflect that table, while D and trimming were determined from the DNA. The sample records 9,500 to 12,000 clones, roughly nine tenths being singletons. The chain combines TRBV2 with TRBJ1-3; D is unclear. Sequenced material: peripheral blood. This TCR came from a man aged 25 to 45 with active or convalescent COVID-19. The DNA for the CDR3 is TGTGCCAGTGGTTGGGCCGGAAACACCATATATTTT. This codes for CASGWAGNTIYF.